This is a list of T cell receptor beta chains from one sample in a study of T cells in Graves' hyperthyroidism and ophthalmopathy. TCRdb re-called the multiplex PCR reads through MiXCR, storing one row per CDR3 protein. The sample yields approximately 490,000 distinct CDR3 sequences, 22% seen once. Sequenced: blood. These receptors were obtained from a woman aged 70-85 years with Graves' ophthalmopathy. Each CDR3 is given with its conserved first and last residue. The D gene is left open where the match is weak. Clone size is given for some rows only: seen once, a few or many times, or a class if the clone is expanded.

j_call clone_size v_call d_call cdr3_aa cdr3_nt
TRBJ1-2 . TRBV6-1 TRBD1 CASSETGDNYGYTF TGTGCCAGCAGTGAGACAGGGGATAACTATGGCTACACCTTC
TRBJ2-7 . TRBV9 . CASSVGLTPYEQYF TGTGCCAGCAGCGTAGGTTTAACCCCCTACGAGCAGTACTTC
TRBJ2-2 . TRBV11-2 TRBD2 CASRPDLAGIVGELFF TGTGCCAGCAGACCCGACTTAGCGGGGATTGTCGGGGAGCTGTTTTTT
TRBJ2-5 many TRBV7-2 . CASSPASTGETQYF TGTGCCAGCAGCCCCGCGTCTACCGGAGAGACCCAGTACTTC
TRBJ1-2 . TRBV20-1 . CSARDTGYTF TGCAGTGCTAGAGACACCGGGTACACCTTC
TRBJ2-7 few TRBV7-6 . CASSSQGGTYEQYF TGTGCCAGCAGCTCCCAGGGCGGCACCTACGAGCAGTACTTC
TRBJ1-2 . TRBV28 . CASRVGQYDGYTF TGTGCCAGCAGGGTGGGACAATACGATGGCTACACCTTC
TRBJ2-3 many TRBV27 . CASSLFAISTDTQYF TGTGCCAGCAGTCTCTTCGCAATAAGCACAGATACGCAGTATTTT
TRBJ2-3 . TRBV7-7 TRBD1 CASSPGTGHTQYF TGTGCTAGCAGCCCCGGGACAGGACATACGCAGTATTTT
TRBJ2-3 many TRBV12-3/TRBV12-4 TRBD1 CASSRGQGRYPDTQYF TGTGCCAGCAGCAGAGGACAGGGACGGTACCCAGATACGCAGTATTTT
TRBJ2-1 many TRBV9 TRBD1 CASSATPGTGINEQFF TGTGCCAGCAGCGCGACTCCGGGGACAGGGATCAATGAGCAGTTCTTC
TRBJ2-7 few TRBV28 . CTSSPAPSYEQYF TGTACCAGCAGTCCTGCCCCTTCCTACGAGCAGTACTTC
TRBJ2-2 few TRBV20-1 TRBD1 CSARARDRVTGELFF TGCAGTGCTAGAGCCCGGGACAGGGTTACCGGGGAGCTGTTTTTT
TRBJ2-7 . TRBV5-6 . CASSWARAHEQYF TGTGCCAGCAGCTGGGCCAGGGCCCACGAGCAGTACTTC
TRBJ1-1 few TRBV9 . CASSVSGWGTEAFF TGTGCCAGCAGCGTATCAGGGTGGGGCACTGAAGCTTTCTTT
TRBJ2-7 . TRBV6-1 . CASTLTADSYEQYF TGTGCCAGCACCCTTACGGCGGACTCCTACGAGCAGTACTTC
TRBJ2-7 few TRBV19 TRBD2 CASSGASGSILYEQYF TGTGCCAGTAGTGGGGCTAGCGGGAGTATTTTATACGAGCAGTACTTC
TRBJ1-1 many TRBV19 . CASSTGYTEAFF TGTGCCAGTAGTACCGGATACACTGAAGCTTTCTTT
TRBJ2-5 many TRBV18 . CASSPGVQETQYF TGTGCCAGCAGTCCGGGGGTGCAAGAGACCCAGTACTTC
TRBJ2-3 . TRBV20-1 TRBD2 CSGVPGLAGIFDTQYF TGCAGTGGGGTGCCGGGACTAGCGGGAATTTTTGATACGCAGTATTTT
TRBJ2-5 . TRBV10-3 TRBD1 CAISDRTGGTRETQYF TGTGCCATCAGTGATAGGACAGGGGGCACGAGGGAGACCCAGTACTTC
TRBJ2-7 . TRBV10-1 . CASSDSRVGDEQYF TGCGCCAGCAGTGATTCCAGGGTGGGCGACGAGCAGTACTTC
TRBJ2-6 few TRBV11-2 TRBD1 CASSLSGGPGANVLTF TGTGCCAGCAGCTTATCAGGGGGCCCTGGGGCCAACGTCCTGACTTTC
TRBJ2-3 few TRBV12-3/TRBV12-4 . CASSLDRDFTDTQYF TGTGCCAGCAGTTTAGACCGGGATTTCACAGATACGCAGTATTTT
TRBJ1-1 many TRBV30 . CAWSTGGGTEAFF TGTGCCTGGAGTACGGGCGGAGGGACTGAAGCTTTCTTT
TRBJ2-5 . TRBV4-2 . CASSVTGTVKETQYF TGTGCCAGCAGCGTTACCGGGACGGTAAAAGAGACCCAGTACTTC
TRBJ2-1 many TRBV6-1 . CAGGDSSYNEQFF TGTGCCGGGGGAGATAGCTCCTACAATGAGCAGTTCTTC
TRBJ1-1 many TRBV12-3/TRBV12-4 . CASHRVGTEAFF TGTGCCAGCCATAGGGTTGGCACTGAAGCTTTCTTT
TRBJ2-4 few TRBV27 . CASSSRVGGAKNIQYF TGTGCCAGCAGTTCCAGGGTTGGGGGAGCCAAAAACATTCAGTACTTC
TRBJ2-7 . TRBV25-1 . CASSVLPYEQYF TGTGCCAGCAGTGTACTCCCCTACGAGCAGTACTTC
TRBJ2-2 . TRBV19 TRBD2 CASSATPSTSGPTGELFF TGTGCCAGTAGTGCCACACCCTCTACTAGCGGCCCTACCGGGGAGCTGTTTTTT